The clone carrying this T cell receptor beta chain was seen repeatedly, ten times or more. This entry is derived from a study of regulatory T cells in long-lasting Graves disease. TCR beta libraries were built with iRepertoire HTBI primers and Arm-PCR of CDR3 regions. TCRdb reanalysed the multiplex PCR reads using MiXCR and keeps one entry per CDR3 protein. The table has approximately 470,000 distinct CDR3 sequences, about 16% seen once; the top ten hold 10% to 15%. Sample time point: newly diagnosed GD, antithyroid drugs for less than 3 months. PBMC-derived RNA was used for the TCR library. Germline V gives CDR1 SQVTM, CDR2 ANQGSEA. Trimming stripped 2 bases from V and 10 bases from J, with 18 bases between. The CDR3 contains 14 residues. This same sample was also part of a study on T cells in Graves' hyperthyroidism and ophthalmopathy.

The receptor comes from a man between 35 and 55 years old with Graves disease. This specimen was peripheral blood mononuclear cells (PBMCs), taken at new diagnosis, from a patient treated with antithyroid drugs. The gene calls are TRBV29-1 and TRBJ2-1; D not certain. CDR3 DNA sequence: TGCAGCGTTGAAATCTGGGCCGTGGCTGAGGAGCAGTTCTTC. It specifies CSVEIWAVAEEQFF.